The clone carrying this TCR beta chain was detected only a few times. This sample also contains other DNA sequences that code for the same CDR3. This entry comes from a study of blood T cell repertoires in COVID-19. At the level of the study: Acute and convalescent COVID-19 specimens originated in the United States, Italy and Spain. T cells, B-cell-depleted T cells, or PBMCs supplied cDNA or gDNA.

Per the original data handling: Amplification of reference gene primers was used by the study to estimate nucleated cell counts. Libraries were prepared by immunoSEQ multiplex PCR; TCRdb keeps only in-frame clonotypes and omits some of them. That table furnishes V, J and clone size, whereas the DNA furnished D and trimming. The repertoire holds more than 85,000 clones, with roughly 76% as singletons. The CDR3 is made up of 13 amino acids. V lost 3 bases, J lost 7 bases, and 10 bases lay in between. The germline V gene encodes CDR1 LNHDA and CDR2 SQIVND (reference sequence). The genes are TRBV19 and TRBJ1-5; TRBD1 might be the D (5 bases). The clonotype comes from a woman between 70 and 85 years old with acute or convalescent COVID-19. Sequencing was done on a sample of peripheral blood. CDR3: CASSISGDQPQHF. The CDR3, as DNA: TGTGCCAGTAGTATTTCGGGGGACCAGCCCCAGCATTTT.